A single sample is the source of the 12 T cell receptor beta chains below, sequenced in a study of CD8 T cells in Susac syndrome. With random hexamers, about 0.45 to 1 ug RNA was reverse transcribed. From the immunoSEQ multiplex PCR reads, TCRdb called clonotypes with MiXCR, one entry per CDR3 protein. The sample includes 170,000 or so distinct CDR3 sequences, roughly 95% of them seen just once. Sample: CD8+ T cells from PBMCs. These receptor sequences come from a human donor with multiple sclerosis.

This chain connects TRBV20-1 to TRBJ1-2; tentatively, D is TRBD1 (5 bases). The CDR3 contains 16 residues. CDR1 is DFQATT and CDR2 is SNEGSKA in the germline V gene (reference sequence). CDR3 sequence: CSTRSGLGDLSVGYTF. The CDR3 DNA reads TGCAGCACTAGAAGTGGGTTGGGGGACCTGAGTGTGGGCTACACCTTC.

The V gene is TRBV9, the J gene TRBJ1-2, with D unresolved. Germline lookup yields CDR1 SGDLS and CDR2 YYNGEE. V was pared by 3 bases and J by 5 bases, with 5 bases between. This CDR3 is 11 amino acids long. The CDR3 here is CASSGGYGYTF. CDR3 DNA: TGTGCCAGCAGCGGAGGTTATGGCTACACCTTC.

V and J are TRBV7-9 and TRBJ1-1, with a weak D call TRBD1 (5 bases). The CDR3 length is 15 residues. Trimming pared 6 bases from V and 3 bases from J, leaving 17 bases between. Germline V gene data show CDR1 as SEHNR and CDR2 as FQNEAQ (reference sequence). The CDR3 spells CASSRTRADDTEAFF. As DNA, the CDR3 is TGTGCCAGCAGTAGAACCAGGGCTGATGACACTGAAGCTTTCTTT.

The CDR3 spells CASSPRGSGARDEQFF. The DNA for the CDR3 is TGTGCCAGCAGCCCCCGTGGTAGCGGGGCAAGGGATGAGCAGTTCTTC. This chain links TRBV9 with TRBJ2-1; 8 positions match TRBD2. CDR1 and CDR2 (germline): SGDLS, YYNGEE. There are 16 residues in the CDR3. J lost 8 bases, V lost 4 bases, and 14 bases had no gene match.

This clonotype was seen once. Here the CDR3 DNA reads TGTGCCAGCAGCCCAGCTACCACGTCGGGGCAGCCCCAGCATTTT. Translation gives CASSPATTSGQPQHF. The chain joins TRBV4-2 to TRBJ1-5; D is unresolved. With 4 bases removed from V and 7 bases from J, the gap between germline ends came to 17 bases. There are 15 residues in the CDR3. Germline V gene data show CDR1 as LGHNA and CDR2 as YNFKEQ.

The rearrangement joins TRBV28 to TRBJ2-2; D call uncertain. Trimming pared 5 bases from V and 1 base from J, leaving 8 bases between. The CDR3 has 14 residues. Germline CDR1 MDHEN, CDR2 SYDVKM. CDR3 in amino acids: CASSPSRNTGELFF. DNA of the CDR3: TGTGCCAGCAGTCCGTCGAGGAACACCGGGGAGCTGTTTTTT. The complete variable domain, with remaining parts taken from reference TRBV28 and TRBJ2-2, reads DVKVTQSSRYLVKRTGEKVFLECVQDMDHENMFWYRQDPGLGLRLIYFSYDVKMKEKGDIPEGYSVSREKKERFSLILESASTNQTSMYLCASSPSRNTGELFFGEGSRLTVL.

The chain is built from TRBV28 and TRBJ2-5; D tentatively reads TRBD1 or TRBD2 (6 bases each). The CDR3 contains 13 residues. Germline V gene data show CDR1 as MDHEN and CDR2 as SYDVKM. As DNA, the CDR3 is TGTGCGGCTGAGGGGGGAACTGAGGAGACCCAGTACTTC. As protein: CAAEGGTEETQYF.

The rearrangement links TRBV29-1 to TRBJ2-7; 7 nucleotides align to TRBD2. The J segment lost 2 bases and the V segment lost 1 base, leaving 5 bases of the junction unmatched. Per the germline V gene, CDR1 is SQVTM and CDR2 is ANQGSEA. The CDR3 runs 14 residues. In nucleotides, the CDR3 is TGCAGCGTTGAAGGTCGGGAGGTAGCCTACGAGCAGTACTTC. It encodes CSVEGREVAYEQYF.

For the CDR3, the DNA is TGTGCCAGCAGCTCTCGAGACAGGGGGAATCAGCCCCAGCATTTT. As protein: CASSSRDRGNQPQHF. J is TRBJ1-5 and V is TRBV3-1, with TRBD1 matching over 9 bases. The CDR3 extends over 15 amino acids. Germline lookup yields CDR1 LGHDT and CDR2 YNNKEL (reference sequence). V was clipped by 5 bases and J by 4 bases; unmatched bases: 6.

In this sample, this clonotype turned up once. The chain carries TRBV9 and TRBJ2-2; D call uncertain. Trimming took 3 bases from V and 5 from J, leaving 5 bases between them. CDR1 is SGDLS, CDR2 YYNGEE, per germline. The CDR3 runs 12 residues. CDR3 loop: CASSDLTGELFF. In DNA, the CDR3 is TGTGCCAGCAGCGACTTAACCGGGGAGCTGTTTTTT.

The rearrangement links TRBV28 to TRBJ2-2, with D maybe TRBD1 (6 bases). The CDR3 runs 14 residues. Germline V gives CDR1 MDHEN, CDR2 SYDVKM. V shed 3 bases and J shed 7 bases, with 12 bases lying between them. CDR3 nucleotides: TGTGCCAGCAGTTTCTCTCGAGGGGGCGGGGAGCTGTTTTTT. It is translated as CASSFSRGGGELFF.

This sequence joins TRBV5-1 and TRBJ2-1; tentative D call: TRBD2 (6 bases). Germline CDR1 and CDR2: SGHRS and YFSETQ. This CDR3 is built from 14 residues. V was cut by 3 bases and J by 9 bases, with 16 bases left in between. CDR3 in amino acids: CASSSLPTSTEQFF. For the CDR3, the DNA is TGCGCCAGCAGCTCGCTCCCGACTAGTACTGAGCAGTTCTTC. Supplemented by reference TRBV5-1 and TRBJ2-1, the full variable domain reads KAGVTQTPRYLIKTRGQQVTLSCSPISGHRSVSWYQQTPGQGLQFLFEYFSETQRNKGNFPGRFSGRQFSNSRSEMNVSTLELGDSALYLCASSSLPTSTEQFFGPGTRLTVL.